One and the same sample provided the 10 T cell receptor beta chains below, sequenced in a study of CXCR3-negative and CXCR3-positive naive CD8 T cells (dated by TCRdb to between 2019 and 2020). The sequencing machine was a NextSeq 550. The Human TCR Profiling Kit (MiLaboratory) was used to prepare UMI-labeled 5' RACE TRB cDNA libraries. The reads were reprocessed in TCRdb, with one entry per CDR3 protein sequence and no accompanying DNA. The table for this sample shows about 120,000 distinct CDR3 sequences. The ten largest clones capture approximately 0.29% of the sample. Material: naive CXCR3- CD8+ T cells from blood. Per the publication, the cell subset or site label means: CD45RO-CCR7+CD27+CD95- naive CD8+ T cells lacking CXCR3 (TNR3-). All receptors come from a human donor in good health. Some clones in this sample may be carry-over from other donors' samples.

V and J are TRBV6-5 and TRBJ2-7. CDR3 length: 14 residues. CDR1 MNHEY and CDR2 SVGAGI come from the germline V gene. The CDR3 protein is CASSYSQGAYEQYF.

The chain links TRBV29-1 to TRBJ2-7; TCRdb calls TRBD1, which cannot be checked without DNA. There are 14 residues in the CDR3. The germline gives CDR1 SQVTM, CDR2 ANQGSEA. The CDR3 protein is CSAAGTGISYEQYF.

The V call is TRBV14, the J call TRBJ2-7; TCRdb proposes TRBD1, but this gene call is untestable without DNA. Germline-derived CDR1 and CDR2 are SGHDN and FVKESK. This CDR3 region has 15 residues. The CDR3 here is CASSQDNRGGYEQYF. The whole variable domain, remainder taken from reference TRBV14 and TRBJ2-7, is EAGVTQFPSHSVIEKGQTVTLRCDPISGHDNLYWYRRVMGKEIKFLLHFVKESKQDESGMPNNRFLAERTGGTYSTLKVQPAELEDSGVYFCASSQDNRGGYEQYFGPGTRLTVT.

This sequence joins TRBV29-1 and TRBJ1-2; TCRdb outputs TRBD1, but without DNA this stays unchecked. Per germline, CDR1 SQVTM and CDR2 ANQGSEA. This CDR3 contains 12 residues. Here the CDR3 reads CSVPRTGYGYTF.

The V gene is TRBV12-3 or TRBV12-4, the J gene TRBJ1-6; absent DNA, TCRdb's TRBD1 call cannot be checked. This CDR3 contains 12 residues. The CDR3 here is CASGLGNSPLHF.

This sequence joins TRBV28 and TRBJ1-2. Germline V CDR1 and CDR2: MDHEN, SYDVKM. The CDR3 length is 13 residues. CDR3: CASSLFENYGYTF.

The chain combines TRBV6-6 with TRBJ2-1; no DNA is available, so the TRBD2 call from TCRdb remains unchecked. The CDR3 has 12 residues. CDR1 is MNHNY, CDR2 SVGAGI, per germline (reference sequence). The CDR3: CASSLGEDEQFF.

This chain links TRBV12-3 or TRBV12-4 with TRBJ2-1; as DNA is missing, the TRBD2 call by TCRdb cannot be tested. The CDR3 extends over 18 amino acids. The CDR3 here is CASSISQDQRGGRDEQFF.

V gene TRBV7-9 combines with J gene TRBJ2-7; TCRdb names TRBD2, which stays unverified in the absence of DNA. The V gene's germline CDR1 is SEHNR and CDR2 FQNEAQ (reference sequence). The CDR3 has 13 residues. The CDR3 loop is CATLGALEPEQYF.

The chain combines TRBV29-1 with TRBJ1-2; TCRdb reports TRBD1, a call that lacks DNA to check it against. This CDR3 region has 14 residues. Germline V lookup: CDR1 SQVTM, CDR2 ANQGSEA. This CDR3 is CSVLHRDGFLDYTF.